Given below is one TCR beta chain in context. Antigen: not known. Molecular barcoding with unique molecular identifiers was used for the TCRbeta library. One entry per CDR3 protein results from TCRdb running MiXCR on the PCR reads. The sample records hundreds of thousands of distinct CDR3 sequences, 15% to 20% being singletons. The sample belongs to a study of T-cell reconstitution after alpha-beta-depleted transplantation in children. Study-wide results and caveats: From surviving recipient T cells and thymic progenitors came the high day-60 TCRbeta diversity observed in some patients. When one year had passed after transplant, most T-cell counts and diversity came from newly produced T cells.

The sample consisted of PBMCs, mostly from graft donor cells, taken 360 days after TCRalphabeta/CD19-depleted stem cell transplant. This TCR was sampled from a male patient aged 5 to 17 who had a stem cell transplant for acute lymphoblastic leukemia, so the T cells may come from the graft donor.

In DNA, the CDR3 is TGTGCCAGCAGTGGACTAAACAGGAGGGATGAGCAGTTCTTC. Encoded protein: CASSGLNRRDEQFF. This rearrangement joins TRBV25-1 to TRBJ2-1, with D possibly being TRBD2 (6 bases). Trimming shortened V by 4 bases and J by 8 bases, and 15 bases separated the two germline ends. CDR3 length equals 14 residues. Looked up from germline, CDR1 is MGHDK and CDR2 is SYGVNS.